Each of the 11 T cell receptor beta chains below was sequenced from the same sample in a study of blood T cell repertoires in COVID-19. Using immunoSEQ multiplex PCR, the repertoire was profiled, and TCRdb retains in-frame clones only, with some absent. The data hold just under 80,000 clones, with 80% to 90% observed a single time. Sample: peripheral blood. The receptors stem from a human donor in a cohort sampled during active COVID-19.

This clone has just one count. This sequence joins TRBV3-1 (or the pseudogene TRBV3-2) and TRBJ1-1; 7 nucleotides align to TRBD1. Trimming cost V 5 bases and J 1 base; bases outside gene matches: 10. The CDR3 runs 16 residues. Germline V gene lookup returns CDR1 LGHDT and CDR2 YNNKEL (reference sequence). The CDR3 here is CASSFIGTVPNTEAFF. The CDR3 region has the DNA TGTGCCAGCAGCTTCATAGGGACAGTGCCGAACACTGAAGCTTTCTTT.

The CDR3 is CASSRTSGSGLETQYF. DNA for the CDR3: TGTGCCAGCAGCCGGACTAGCGGGAGTGGTCTGGAGACCCAGTACTTC. The chain links TRBV7-6 to TRBJ2-5; the match to TRBD2 covers 13 bases. In germline, CDR1 is SGHVS, CDR2 FNYEAQ. The CDR3 totals 16 residues. Trimming cost V 5 bases and J 5 bases; bases outside gene matches: 8.

This sequence joins TRBV28 and TRBJ1-3; D is unresolved. Germline CDR1 is MDHEN and CDR2 is SYDVKM. The CDR3 runs 16 residues. Trimming took off 2 bases at V and 0 bases at J, with 11 bases between the two ends. For the CDR3, the DNA is TGTGCCAGCAGTTTAGCTTTCGGGAGCTCTGGAAACACCATATATTTT. This translates into CASSLAFGSSGNTIYF.

The V gene is TRBV4-1, the J gene TRBJ2-2; the match to TRBD2 covers 7 bases. After removal of 3 bases from V and 5 bases from J, the junction contained 12 bases not matched to a gene. This CDR3 is 17 amino acids long. CDR1 and CDR2 (germline): MGHRA, YSYEKL. The CDR3 DNA reads TGCGCCAGCAGCCATCCTCGGGGCGGGAGTGGGACCGGGGAGCTGTTTTTT. This encodes CASSHPRGGSGTGELFF.

Here the CDR3 reads CASSLDGLNQETQYF. In nucleotides, the CDR3 is TGCGCCAGCAGCTTGGACGGACTTAACCAAGAGACCCAGTACTTC. This rearrangement joins TRBV5-1 to TRBJ2-5, with D tentatively TRBD2 (5 bases). CDR3 length: 15 residues. V was trimmed by 0 bases and J by 0 bases, leaving 9 bases between them. Looked up from germline, CDR1 is SGHRS and CDR2 is YFSETQ. Looking up the rest from reference TRBV5-1 and TRBJ2-5 gives the full variable domain: KAGVTQTPRYLIKTRGQQVTLSCSPISGHRSVSWYQQTPGQGLQFLFEYFSETQRNKGNFPGRFSGRQFSNSRSEMNVSTLELGDSALYLCASSLDGLNQETQYFGPGTRLLVL.

V and J are TRBV5-6 and TRBJ2-1; D might be TRBD1 (7 bases). V was shortened by 4 bases and J by 3 bases, with 14 bases between the two germline ends. This CDR3 region has 15 residues. Germline-derived CDR1 and CDR2 are SGHDT and YYEEEE. The CDR3 nucleotides are TGTGCCAGCAGCGGAGGGACAGTAGGCTACAATGAGCAGTTCTTC. Translation: CASSGGTVGYNEQFF.

The gene calls are TRBV5-1 and TRBJ1-2; possible D gene TRBD1, 6 bases. This CDR3 has 14 residues. Trimming cost V 6 bases and J 0 bases, with 12 bases left between them. Germline assignment: CDR1 SGHRS and CDR2 YFSETQ. CDR3 nucleotides: TGCGCCAGCATGGGGGACACAGCTAACTATGGCTACACCTTC. Translation gives CASMGDTANYGYTF.

This rearrangement joins TRBV27 to TRBJ2-7; D unclear. The germline V gene has CDR1 MNHEY and CDR2 SMNVEV (reference sequence). The CDR3 runs to 15 residues. The V end lost 5 bases, the J end lost 6 bases, and 20 bases lay between the germline ends. CDR3 DNA sequence: TGTGCCAGCAGTCCCTTGGGCCCGACACCCGGCGAGCAGTACTTC. This gives the protein CASSPLGPTPGEQYF.

There are many counts of this clone. The chain is built from TRBV11-2 and TRBJ1-1, with a possible D match to TRBD1 (6 bases). There are 13 residues in the CDR3. Germline V gene lookup returns CDR1 SGHAT and CDR2 FQNNGV. Trimming pared 7 bases from V and 1 base from J, leaving 10 bases between. DNA for the CDR3: TGTGCCAGCAACCGACAGGCGAACACTGAAGCTTTCTTT. It yields the protein CASNRQANTEAFF.

This chain connects TRBV5-4 to TRBJ1-5; 7 bases are a match to TRBD1. Germline V CDR1 and CDR2: SGHNT, YYREEE (reference sequence). The CDR3 spans 18 residues. Trimming took 4 bases from V and 5 from J; bases not matched to a gene: 18. The CDR3 nucleotides read TGTGCCAGCAGCGAAGGAGGGGGCCCAGCGGGGGGCCATCAGCCCCAGCATTTT. Translated, it gives CASSEGGGPAGGHQPQHF.

This clone was detected a few times. The chain is built from TRBV2 and TRBJ1-1; D gene ambiguous. V lost 3 bases to trimming and J lost 3 bases, with 5 bases between them. Germline V gene sequence: CDR1 SNHLY, CDR2 FYNNEI. The CDR3 is made up of 12 amino acids. This CDR3 is CASSDSYTEAFF. The DNA for the CDR3 is TGTGCCAGCAGTGACAGTTACACTGAAGCTTTCTTT.